Listed here are 15 T cell receptor beta chains from one sample, sequenced in a study of T cells after somatic rescue of genetic block. The method was immunoSEQ multiplex PCR; TCRdb's version includes in-frame clones alone and lacks a portion of them. Of 70,000 to 85,000 clones in the sample, approximately 90% were seen once. The sample comprised peripheral blood mononuclear cells (PBMCs). The receptors derive from a man aged 30 to 45.

The chain carries TRBV28 and TRBJ1-5; the D gene is possibly TRBD1 (6 bases). CDR1 and CDR2 from the germline V gene are MDHEN and SYDVKM. V lost 6 bases, J lost 6 bases, and 9 bases lay in between. This CDR3 contains 12 residues. This CDR3 reads CASSTGSQPQHF. The CDR3 coding sequence is TGTGCCAGCAGCACAGGGAGTCAGCCCCAGCATTTT.

The V gene is TRBV4-3, the J gene TRBJ2-3; 11 nucleotides line up with TRBD2. Unmatched junction bases numbered 4, after V lost 0 bases and J lost 2 bases. CDR1 is LGHNA, CDR2 YSLEER, per germline. The CDR3 runs to 17 residues. Written as DNA, the CDR3 is TGCGCCAGCAGCCAAGAGACTAGCGGGGAGTTCACAGATACGCAGTATTTT. It yields the protein CASSQETSGEFTDTQYF.

This clone has only one observation. This chain joins TRBV19 and TRBJ2-7, with 9 bases that match TRBD2. The CDR3 runs 15 residues. Germline trimming cut 3 bases from V and 6 bases from J; bases unmatched to any gene: 9. CDR1 and CDR2 (germline): LNHDA, SQIVND (reference sequence). CDR3 sequence (DNA): TGTGCCAGTAGTATCCTAGCGGGGCCTCCCCTCGAGCAGTACTTC. This gives the protein CASSILAGPPLEQYF.

V usage is TRBV18 and J usage is TRBJ2-3, with a possible D match to TRBD1 (6 bases). This CDR3 has 15 amino acids. Germline V gene lookup returns CDR1 KGHSH and CDR2 LQKENI. V lost 1 base and J 0 bases, leaving 8 bases between the germline ends. The CDR3 spells CASSPRQASTDTQYF. CDR3 in DNA: TGTGCCAGCTCACCACGACAGGCTAGCACAGATACGCAGTATTTT.

This chain connects TRBV19 to TRBJ1-6, with TRBD1 as a possible D gene (5 bases). V shed 3 bases and J shed 9 bases, with 6 bases lying between them. Per germline, CDR1 LNHDA and CDR2 SQIVND (reference sequence). The CDR3 totals 12 residues. Here the CDR3 DNA reads TGTGCCAGTAGTATGGGACGTTCACCCCTCCACTTT. Residues: CASSMGRSPLHF.

The genes are TRBV5-1 and TRBJ2-3; 9 bases fit TRBD2. The germline V gene encodes CDR1 SGHRS and CDR2 YFSETQ. The CDR3 covers 17 residues. The V and J ends lost 1 base and 2 bases, in that order; junction bases with no gene match: 8. In nucleotides, the CDR3 is TGCGCCAGCAGCTTGATAGGCGGGAGGGGTGTCACAGATACGCAGTATTTT. Its protein is CASSLIGGRGVTDTQYF.

The chain links TRBV5-5 to TRBJ1-5; possible D gene TRBD1, 5 bases. The CDR3 runs 15 residues. The germline V and J ends were trimmed by 3 bases and 4 bases, with 14 bases remaining between them. CDR1 is SGHKS and CDR2 is YYEKEE in the germline V gene (reference sequence). DNA for the CDR3: TGTGCCAGCAGCTCAGAGCCGGGACTTAATCAGCCCCAGCATTTT. Translating it yields CASSSEPGLNQPQHF.

V usage is TRBV23-1 and J usage is TRBJ1-2; TRBD1 agrees at 12 bases. TRBV23-1 counts as an open reading frame of uncertain function. The V gene end was trimmed by 5 bases and the J gene end by 2 bases; junction bases not matched to a gene: 12. This CDR3 comprises 18 residues. CDR3 DNA: TGCGCCAGCAGTGGAAGCCGGGACAGGGGGCGGGGGAACTATGGCTACACCTTC. Its protein product is CASSGSRDRGRGNYGYTF.

The chain couples TRBV2 to TRBJ2-3; D is unclear. Trimming removed 6 bases from V and 2 bases from J, with 18 bases in between. Germline CDR1 is SNHLY and CDR2 is FYNNEI. The CDR3 is made up of 16 amino acids. The CDR3 coding sequence is TGTGCCAGCAGACCACCTTACAGAAGAACCACAGATACGCAGTATTTT. As protein: CASRPPYRRTTDTQYF.

V is TRBV5-1 and J is TRBJ2-1, with 9 nucleotides matching TRBD2. CDR1 SGHRS and CDR2 YFSETQ come from the germline V gene. This CDR3 region has 15 residues. The V segment lost 0 bases and the J segment 4 bases; nucleotides outside the gene matches: 2. CDR3 nucleotide sequence: TGCGCCAGCAGCTTGGAGACTAGCGGTTACAATGAGCAGTTCTTC. Translating it yields CASSLETSGYNEQFF.

The rearrangement joins TRBV7-9 to TRBJ2-1; no definite D call. The CDR3 spans 14 residues. The V gene's germline CDR1 is SEHNR and CDR2 FQNEAQ (reference sequence). V was trimmed by 5 bases and J by 6 bases, leaving 14 bases between them. In DNA, the CDR3 is TGTGCCAGCAGCCCCACCATCGTGGCCAATGAGCAGTTCTTC. Translating it yields CASSPTIVANEQFF.

This chain joins TRBV4-2 and TRBJ2-3; 9 bases are a match to TRBD2. The CDR3 runs to 17 residues. CDR1 and CDR2 from the germline V gene are LGHNA and YNFKEQ. CDR3 bases: TGTGCAAGCGGCGCTAGCGGGAAGGGGGCGCGCGCAGATACGCAGTATTTT. Its translation is CASGASGKGARADTQYF.

This rearrangement joins TRBV6-5 to TRBJ1-6; D remains unclear. V was shortened by 0 bases and J by 6 bases, with 9 bases between the two germline ends. The CDR3 spans 15 residues. Germline assignment: CDR1 MNHEY and CDR2 SVGAGI. CDR3 residues: CASSYSNSFNSPLHF. CDR3 sequence (DNA): TGTGCCAGCAGTTACTCAAACAGTTTTAATTCACCCCTCCACTTT.

The chain carries TRBV19 and TRBJ2-2; 7 positions match TRBD2. Germline CDR1 and CDR2: LNHDA and SQIVND (reference sequence). The CDR3 has 16 amino acids. With V trimmed by 9 bases and J by 3 bases, 13 bases remained unmatched. CDR3 sequence: CASKLGGRADTGELFF. The CDR3 bases are TGTGCCAGCAAACTTGGGGGGAGGGCAGACACCGGGGAGCTGTTTTTT.

The rearrangement links TRBV11-2 to TRBJ1-1, with D tentatively TRBD1 (5 bases). Between the trimmed V and J ends, which lost 6 bases and 1 base, there was a span of 9 bases. The CDR3 is made up of 13 amino acids. CDR1 and CDR2 (germline): SGHAT, FQNNGV. CDR3 coding DNA: TGTGCCAGCAGAGCCCAGGGGAACACTGAAGCTTTCTTT. Protein product: CASRAQGNTEAFF. The full variable domain, completed using reference TRBV11-2 and TRBJ1-1, is EAGVAQSPRYKIIEKRQSVAFWCNPISGHATLYWYQQILGQGPKLLIQFQNNGVVDDSQLPKDRFSAERLKGVDSTLKIQPAKLEDSAVYLCASRAQGNTEAFFGQGTRLTVV.